Below, one TCR beta chain is given with its context. Its cognate antigen has yet to be identified. No quality values exist for individual bases; no much larger clone is one base distant. To prepare the library, the immunoSEQ multiplex PCR assay was applied. TCRdb stores this immuneACCESS table with in-frame sequences only. Part of the clones is absent; in the studies checked, under half of the shortfall reflects unresolved V genes, and no reason is known for the rest. This sample comprises 150,000 to 200,000 clones, 91% of them detected only once. The ten largest make up less than 1.6% of the sample. These data come from a study of control samples from healthy donors and cancer patients (dated by TCRdb to about 2020). From the cysteine up to the phenylalanine, the CDR3 has a length of 12 residues. Solely the CDR3 DNA is kept, with 36 bases framed from the first base. Trimming takes 1 base off V and 14 bases off J; junction bases not matched to a gene: 4. The CDR1 and CDR2 encoded by the germline V gene are SGHNT and YENEEA.

The clonotype originates from a woman aged 25-40 years in good health. Sequenced material: blood. The rearrangement joined TRBV11-3 to TRBJ2-1; TRBD2 fits 8 bases in the junction. The DNA reads TGTGCCAGCAGCTTAGTTACGGGGGGGGAGTTCTTC. Translation gives CASSLVTGGEFF.